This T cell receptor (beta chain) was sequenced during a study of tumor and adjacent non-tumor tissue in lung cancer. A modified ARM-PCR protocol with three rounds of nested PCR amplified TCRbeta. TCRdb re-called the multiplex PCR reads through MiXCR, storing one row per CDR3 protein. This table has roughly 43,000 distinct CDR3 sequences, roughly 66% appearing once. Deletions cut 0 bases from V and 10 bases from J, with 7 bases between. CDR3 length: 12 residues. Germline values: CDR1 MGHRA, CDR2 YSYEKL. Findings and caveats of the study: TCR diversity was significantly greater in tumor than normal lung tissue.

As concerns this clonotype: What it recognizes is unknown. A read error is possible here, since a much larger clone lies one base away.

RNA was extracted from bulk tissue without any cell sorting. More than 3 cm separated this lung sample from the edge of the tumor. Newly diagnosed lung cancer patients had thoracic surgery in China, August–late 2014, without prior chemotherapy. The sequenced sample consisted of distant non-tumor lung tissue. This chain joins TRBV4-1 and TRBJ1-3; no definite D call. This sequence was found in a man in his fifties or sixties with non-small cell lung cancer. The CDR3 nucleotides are TGCGCCAGCAGCCAAGATCATCGTACCATATATTTT. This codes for CASSQDHRTIYF.